The 28 T cell receptor beta chains given below trace back to one sample, sequenced in a study of cytomegalovirus exposure and HLA in healthy donors. PCR involved 60 Vbeta and 13 Jbeta primers. Profiled with immunoSEQ multiplex PCR; TCRdb holds only in-frame clones, not every one. The table has approximately 190,000 clones, less than 90% seen once; the top ten hold approximately 0.26%. Source material: PBMCs. These TCRs come from a boy between 10 and 17 years old in good health and CMV-seronegative.

The chain combines TRBV7-8 with TRBJ1-1; D gene uncertain. V was pared by 2 bases and J by 11 bases, with 18 bases between. This CDR3 spans 14 amino acids. Per the germline V gene, CDR1 is SGHVS and CDR2 is FQNEAQ. The CDR3 region is CASSLKSGSYGAFF. In DNA, the CDR3 is TGTGCCAGCAGCTTAAAGTCCGGGTCCTATGGGGCTTTCTTT.

In this sample, this clone turned up once. The chain is built from TRBV6-5 and TRBJ1-1; 11 bases are shared with TRBD1. Germline V gene sequence: CDR1 MNHEY, CDR2 SVGAGI. This CDR3 is 14 amino acids long. The junction had 9 bases not matched to a gene; V was cut back by 5 bases and J by 10 bases. CDR3: CASSQPGTGGSAFF. The CDR3 bases are TGTGCCAGCAGTCAACCCGGGACAGGGGGATCAGCTTTCTTT.

V and J are TRBV2 and TRBJ2-5, with 7 bases identical to TRBD1. Germline V CDR1 and CDR2: SNHLY, FYNNEI. CDR3 length: 13 amino acids. V lost 3 bases, J lost 6 bases, and 4 bases stayed unmatched. The CDR3 sequence: CASSETGTQTQYF. In DNA, the CDR3 is TGTGCCAGCAGTGAGACAGGGACACAGACCCAGTACTTC.

CDR3 region: CASSLRGNSPLHF. The CDR3, as DNA: TGTGCCAGCAGCTTAAGGGGAAATTCACCCCTCCACTTT. The J gene is TRBJ1-6, the V gene TRBV7-2; weak D call: TRBD1 (5 bases). The CDR3 runs to 13 residues. V was clipped by 2 bases and J by 7 bases, with 6 bases between them. CDR1 and CDR2 (germline): SGHTA, FQGNSA.

The V and J genes are TRBV28 and TRBJ1-5; a weak D match, TRBD1 (5 bases). Trimming removed 4 bases from V and 4 bases from J, with 8 bases in between. The CDR3 extends over 13 amino acids. Germline values: CDR1 MDHEN, CDR2 SYDVKM. Here the CDR3 DNA reads TGTGCCAGCAGTTGGGGGGGGAATCAGCCCCAGCATTTT. It encodes CASSWGGNQPQHF.

J is TRBJ2-1 and V is TRBV7-2; a weak D match, TRBD1 (6 bases). Germline loops: CDR1 SGHTA, CDR2 FQGNSA. The CDR3 is 14 residues long. V lost 4 bases and J lost 7, with 14 bases in between. CDR3 sequence reads: CASSSFPGENEQFF. For the CDR3, the DNA is TGTGCCAGCAGCTCCTTCCCAGGGGAAAATGAGCAGTTCTTC.

This chain links TRBV19 with TRBJ2-4; 10 positions match TRBD2. This CDR3 contains 14 residues. Trimming took 0 bases from V and 9 from J; bases not matched to a gene: 2. The germline CDR1 and CDR2 sequences are LNHDA and SQIVND (reference sequence). CDR3 residues: CASSIEGLATIQYF. The CDR3 DNA is TGTGCCAGTAGTATAGAGGGACTAGCGACCATTCAGTACTTC.

The chain couples TRBV5-6 to TRBJ1-5, with D possibly being TRBD1 (5 bases). From germline, CDR1 is SGHDT and CDR2 YYEEEE. The germline V and J ends were trimmed by 4 bases and 11 bases, with 16 bases remaining between them. This CDR3 has 13 residues. CDR3 nucleotide sequence: TGTGCCAGCAGCGCAAGACAGAGAGTGGCCCAGCATTTT. It is translated as CASSARQRVAQHF.

The CDR3 DNA sequence: TGTGCCAGCAGTGGGTTGAGGGCTGAAGCTTTCTTT. Its translation: CASSGLRAEAFF. V is TRBV27 and J is TRBJ1-1; D uncertain. Trimming removed 5 bases at V and 6 bases at J, with 10 bases between. CDR3 length: 12 residues. The germline CDR1 and CDR2 sequences are MNHEY and SMNVEV (reference sequence).

A remark on this clone: At one end the junction does not follow the germline gene, possibly because of a read error. This chain joins TRBV10-3 and TRBJ2-3; tentatively, D is TRBD1 (5 bases). Germline CDR1 ENHRY, CDR2 SYGVKD. CDR3 size: 13 residues. The CDR3 is CATSRRDTDTQYF. CDR3 nucleotides: TGTGCCACCAGTCGCAGGGACACAGATACGCAGTATTTT.

The rearrangement uses TRBV5-1 and TRBJ2-3; D is undetermined. Trimming took off 0 bases at V and 2 bases at J, with 16 bases between the two ends. The CDR3 runs 17 residues. Germline CDR1 SGHRS, CDR2 YFSETQ. The CDR3 DNA reads as TGCGCCAGCAGCTTGGGGGCCGTGACCTCTAACACAGATACGCAGTATTTT. Protein sequence: CASSLGAVTSNTDTQYF.

The rearrangement uses TRBV4-1 and TRBJ2-2, with 7 positions matching TRBD1. Per germline, CDR1 MGHRA and CDR2 YSYEKL. Unmatched junction bases numbered 15, after V lost 1 base and J lost 4 bases. This CDR3 spans 19 amino acids. CDR3 sequence (DNA): TGCGCCAGCAGCCAAGGGGGTAGGGGACAGTCCATTCTCACCGGGGAGCTGTTTTTT. Amino acids: CASSQGGRGQSILTGELFF.

The V call is TRBV29-1, the J call TRBJ2-1; no reliable D call. V was clipped by 3 bases and J by 0 bases, with 9 bases between them. This CDR3 comprises 14 residues. Germline loops: CDR1 SQVTM, CDR2 ANQGSEA. The CDR3 region has the DNA TGCAGCGTTGAGGGCACGAGCTCCTACAATGAGCAGTTCTTC. Residues: CSVEGTSSYNEQFF.

The V and J genes are TRBV11-2 and TRBJ2-7, with D maybe TRBD1 (7 bases). CDR3 length: 14 residues. Germline CDR1 is SGHAT and CDR2 is FQNNGV. Deletions cut 3 bases from V and 4 bases from J, with 13 bases between. The CDR3, as DNA: TGTGCCAGCAGCTTCTCCAGGGGGGCTTACGAGCAGTACTTC. Its translation is CASSFSRGAYEQYF. Complete variable domain (other parts from reference TRBV11-2 and TRBJ2-7): EAGVAQSPRYKIIEKRQSVAFWCNPISGHATLYWYQQILGQGPKLLIQFQNNGVVDDSQLPKDRFSAERLKGVDSTLKIQPAKLEDSAVYLCASSFSRGAYEQYFGPGTRLTVT.

This chain links TRBV6-1 with TRBJ2-2; 7 positions match TRBD1. J lost 4 bases, V lost 4 bases, and 9 bases had no gene match. This CDR3 comprises 16 residues. CDR1 and CDR2 from the germline V gene are MNHNS and SASEGT. The CDR3 DNA reads TGTGCCAGCAGTGCTCTTCAGGGGGTAGTCACCGGGGAGCTGTTTTTT. Translation gives CASSALQGVVTGELFF.

This rearrangement joins TRBV7-2 to TRBJ2-3, with 9 bases aligning to TRBD2. V lost 1 base to trimming and J lost 14 bases; unmatched junction nucleotides: 7. The CDR3 spans 13 residues. Germline loops: CDR1 SGHTA, CDR2 FQGNSA. CDR3 nucleotides: TGTGCCAGCAGCTTAGGGCGGGAGGGCCGGTTGTATTTT. This gives the protein CASSLGREGRLYF.

This rearrangement joins TRBV10-1 to TRBJ2-3; no clear D. Germline-derived CDR1 and CDR2 are WNHNN and SYGVQD (reference sequence). V was shortened by 3 bases and J by 2 bases, with 12 bases between the two germline ends. This CDR3 spans 15 amino acids. The CDR3 region is CASSDGGAPTDTQYF. CDR3 nucleotides: TGCGCCAGCAGTGATGGCGGTGCCCCCACAGATACGCAGTATTTT.

The chain has TRBV5-1 and TRBJ2-1; D remains unclear. This CDR3 region has 13 residues. Per the germline V gene, CDR1 is SGHRS and CDR2 is YFSETQ. With 5 bases removed from V and 6 bases from J, the gap between germline ends came to 12 bases. CDR3 region: CASSEPLINEQFF. In DNA form, the CDR3 reads TGCGCCAGCAGTGAGCCCCTAATCAATGAGCAGTTCTTC. Looking up the rest from reference TRBV5-1 and TRBJ2-1 gives the full variable domain: KAGVTQTPRYLIKTRGQQVTLSCSPISGHRSVSWYQQTPGQGLQFLFEYFSETQRNKGNFPGRFSGRQFSNSRSEMNVSTLELGDSALYLCASSEPLINEQFFGPGTRLTVL.

The V gene is TRBV5-4, the J gene TRBJ1-4; D is perhaps TRBD1 (6 bases). The CDR3 loop spans 12 amino acids. Between the trimmed V and J ends, which lost 5 bases and 13 bases, there was a span of 15 bases. Germline values: CDR1 SGHNT, CDR2 YYREEE (reference sequence). CDR3 DNA sequence: TGTGCCAGCAGTCTTGGGGGCGCGCGACTGTTTTTT. It encodes CASSLGGARLFF.

The chain joins TRBV4-3 to TRBJ2-3; D is unresolved. Germline loops: CDR1 LGHNA, CDR2 YSLEER. The CDR3 is 15 amino acids. The germline V and J ends were trimmed by 1 base and 0 bases, with 8 bases remaining between them. The CDR3: CASSQAIGSTDTQYF. The CDR3 bases are TGCGCCAGCAGCCAAGCGATTGGCAGCACAGATACGCAGTATTTT.

The chain combines TRBV7-9 with TRBJ2-7; D ambiguous. V lost 0 bases and J 2 bases, leaving 5 bases between the germline ends. This CDR3 comprises 13 residues. Germline V lookup: CDR1 SEHNR, CDR2 FQNEAQ (reference sequence). The DNA of the CDR3 is TGTGCCAGCAGCTTAGCGGGCGCCTACGAGCAGTACTTC. This encodes CASSLAGAYEQYF.

This clone was counted only a few times. This chain uses TRBV5-1 with TRBJ1-1, with 9 bases lining up with TRBD1. V was pared by 2 bases and J by 5 bases, with 7 bases of the junction left unmatched. Germline CDR1 is SGHRS and CDR2 is YFSETQ. CDR3 length: 15 amino acids. Written as DNA, the CDR3 is TGCGCCAGCAGCTTCCCGGGACAGGGCTTTACTGAAGCTTTCTTT. Protein sequence: CASSFPGQGFTEAFF.

The J gene is TRBJ2-1, the V gene TRBV7-3; TRBD2 agrees at 9 bases. The CDR3 length is 15 residues. The germline CDR1 and CDR2 sequences are SGHTA and FQGTGA. V lost 5 bases, J lost 10 bases, and 12 bases stayed unmatched. The CDR3 sequence is CASSPKGTSLREQFF. The CDR3 bases are TGTGCCAGCAGCCCCAAAGGGACTAGCCTAAGGGAGCAGTTCTTC.

The chain carries TRBV5-1 and TRBJ2-6; 11 nucleotides line up with TRBD1. There are 16 residues in the CDR3. Germline loops: CDR1 SGHRS, CDR2 YFSETQ. Germline trimming cut 6 bases from V and 2 bases from J; bases unmatched to any gene: 4. CDR3 residues: CASIGQGAPGANVLTF. The DNA of the CDR3 is TGCGCCAGCATCGGACAGGGGGCGCCTGGGGCCAACGTCCTGACTTTC. The whole variable domain, filled in from reference TRBV5-1 and TRBJ2-6, reads KAGVTQTPRYLIKTRGQQVTLSCSPISGHRSVSWYQQTPGQGLQFLFEYFSETQRNKGNFPGRFSGRQFSNSRSEMNVSTLELGDSALYLCASIGQGAPGANVLTFGAGSRLTVL.

The V gene is TRBV29-1, the J gene TRBJ1-5; tentatively, D is TRBD1 (5 bases). The ends were cut back, 2 bases at V and 10 bases at J, with 12 bases in the middle. The CDR3 has 12 residues. Germline CDR1 SQVTM, CDR2 ANQGSEA. As DNA, the CDR3 is TGCAGCGTTGAACGAGACAGAGAACCCCAGCATTTT. Its translation is CSVERDREPQHF. Based on the CDR3 plus reference TRBV29-1 and TRBJ1-5, the full variable domain is SAVISQKPSRDICQRGTSLTIQCQVDSQVTMMFWYRQQPGQSLTLIATANQGSEATYESGFVIDKFPISRPNLTFSTLTVSNMSPEDSSIYLCSVERDREPQHFGDGTRLSIL.

The gene calls are TRBV14 and TRBJ1-1; D is undetermined. V lost 0 bases and J 0 bases, leaving 14 bases between the germline ends. The CDR3 extends over 17 amino acids. Germline lookup yields CDR1 SGHDN and CDR2 FVKESK. The CDR3 region has the DNA TGTGCCAGCAGCCAAGATTTAGGCGTACAGCTGAACACTGAAGCTTTCTTT. Protein product: CASSQDLGVQLNTEAFF.

CDR3 loop: CASSLGSGTADTQYF. DNA for the CDR3: TGTGCCAGCAGCTTAGGTTCAGGGACTGCAGATACGCAGTATTTT. This chain links TRBV7-6 with TRBJ2-3, with TRBD2 as a possible D gene (6 bases). V was pared by 1 base and J by 4 bases, with 12 bases between. CDR3 length equals 15 residues. CDR1 SGHVS and CDR2 FNYEAQ come from the germline V gene.

This clone has a handful of counts. In nucleotides, the CDR3 is TGTGCCAGCAGTTACTCGATGCCAGGATCCGAGACCCAGTACTTC. Translation gives CASSYSMPGSETQYF. The chain recombines TRBV6-6 with TRBJ2-5; no clear D. The CDR3 has 15 amino acids. V was pared by 0 bases and J by 5 bases, with 13 bases between. Per germline, CDR1 MNHNY and CDR2 SVGAGI (reference sequence).